This T cell receptor (beta chain) was documented in a study of cytomegalovirus exposure and HLA in healthy donors. In the study overall: Later, an analysis reported that the approximately 120 validation repertoires had used the same platform as the approximately 600 first-cohort repertoires. Study-level results: The finding came from a later analysis; first-cohort TCR clusters tended to co-occur in the 95 to 150 validation repertoires. According to the study, 150 to 200 TCR beta chains were cytomegalovirus-associated. Reports indicated that the classifier achieved high specificity and sensitivity in diagnosing cytomegalovirus status.

The CDR3 is 13 amino acids. V lost 1 base and J 8 bases, leaving 8 bases between the germline ends. Germline CDR1 SGHTA, CDR2 FQGNSA. Some clones are missing from TCRdb's copy, which holds only in-frame ones; the method was immunoSEQ multiplex PCR. The sample lists over 120,000 clones, roughly 90% seen once, with less than 5.5% in the top ten. With respect to this clone: What it binds is not known.

The source of this sequence is a man aged 18-30 years in good health and CMV-seropositive. The chain uses TRBV7-2 and TRBJ1-4; no reliable D call. The sample consisted of PBMCs. CDR3 in DNA: TGTGCCAGCAGCTTAGGGCAGGTGGAAAAACTGTTTTTT. Translated: CASSLGQVEKLFF.